This record looks at one T cell receptor beta chain sequence and its context. The antigen remains undetermined. Each CDR3 protein gets one entry after TCRdb re-called the RT-PCR reads with MiXCR. In the table there are about 500,000 distinct CDR3 sequences, 15% to 20% of which are singletons. This sample stems from a study of response to subunit inactivated influenza vaccine. Study-wide points: Seasonal influenza vaccination, on each occasion, was suggested by the authors to recruit few new T cells.

CDR1 is SSHAT, CDR2 FNYEAQ, per germline (reference sequence). CDR3 length: 14 amino acids. Trimming pared 3 bases from V and 6 bases from J, leaving 11 bases between. The sequencing here drew on CD4+ T cells sorted from PBMCs, taken around 25 months after vaccination. The TCR was taken from a man aged 45-69 years who received an inactivated influenza vaccine. The V gene is TRBV7-7, the J gene TRBJ2-2; TRBD1 is a possible D gene (5 bases). The CDR3 bases are TGTGCCAGCAGCTTGCTGGAAGGGGCCGGGGAGCTGTTTTTT. It codes for CASSLLEGAGELFF. The full variable domain, rest sourced from reference TRBV7-7 and TRBJ2-2, is GAGVSQSPRYKVTKRGQDVTLRCDPISSHATLYWYQQALGQGPEFLTYFNYEAQPDKSGLPSDRFSAERPEGSISTLTIQRTEQRDSAMYRCASSLLEGAGELFFGEGSRLTVL.